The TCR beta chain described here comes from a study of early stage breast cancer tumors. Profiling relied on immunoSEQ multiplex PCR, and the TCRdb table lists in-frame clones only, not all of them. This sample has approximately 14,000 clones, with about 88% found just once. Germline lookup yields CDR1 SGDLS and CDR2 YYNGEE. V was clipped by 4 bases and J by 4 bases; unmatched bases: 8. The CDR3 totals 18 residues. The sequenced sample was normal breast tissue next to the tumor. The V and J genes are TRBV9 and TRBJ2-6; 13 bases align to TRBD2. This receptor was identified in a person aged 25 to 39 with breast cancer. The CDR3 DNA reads TGTGCCAGCAGCCCACAACTAGCGGGAGGGCCCGGGGCCAACGTCCTGACTTTC. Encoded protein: CASSPQLAGGPGANVLTF.